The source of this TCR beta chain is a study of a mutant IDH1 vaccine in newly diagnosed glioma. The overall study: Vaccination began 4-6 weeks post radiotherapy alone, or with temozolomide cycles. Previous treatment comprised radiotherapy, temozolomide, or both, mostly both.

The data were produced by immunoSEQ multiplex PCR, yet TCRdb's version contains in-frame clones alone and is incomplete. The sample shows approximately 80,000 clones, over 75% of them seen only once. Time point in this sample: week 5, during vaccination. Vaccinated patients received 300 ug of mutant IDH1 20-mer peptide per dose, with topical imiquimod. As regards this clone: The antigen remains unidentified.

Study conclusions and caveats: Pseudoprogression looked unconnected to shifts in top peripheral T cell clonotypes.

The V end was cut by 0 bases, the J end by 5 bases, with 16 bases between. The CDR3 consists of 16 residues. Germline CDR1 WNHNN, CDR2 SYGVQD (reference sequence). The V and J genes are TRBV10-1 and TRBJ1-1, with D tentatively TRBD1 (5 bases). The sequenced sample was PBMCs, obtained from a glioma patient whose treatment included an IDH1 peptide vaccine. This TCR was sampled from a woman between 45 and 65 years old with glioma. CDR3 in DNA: TGCGCCAGCAGTGAGTCGGGACGCGGTGGGAGGACTGAAGCTTTCTTT. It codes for CASSESGRGGRTEAFF.